This paragraph covers one T cell receptor beta chain sequence. The length of the CDR3 is 18 residues. The V gene lost 5 bases and the J gene lost 0 bases, with 20 bases spanning the gap. The V gene's germline CDR1 is MNHEY and CDR2 SMNVEV (reference sequence). This sample was taken from a study of blood T cells in healthy people across ages. The second PCR ran roughly 6 to 11 cycles with a sample-barcoded 5' primer and J-beta primers. Tagging of each cDNA molecule was performed by a template-switch adaptor with 12 random nucleotides. TCRdb re-called the 5' RACE reads with MiXCR, one entry per CDR3 protein. The sample carries 650,000 to 700,000 distinct CDR3 sequences, about 50% recorded once.

The source of this sequence is a woman of 80 years or more in good health. Sequencing was carried out using blood. V usage is TRBV27 and J usage is TRBJ1-5; D gene unclear. CDR3 DNA sequence: TGTGCCAGCAGTGTCCGAGGGCACATTTTCTATAGCAATCAGCCCCAGCATTTT. It encodes CASSVRGHIFYSNQPQHF.